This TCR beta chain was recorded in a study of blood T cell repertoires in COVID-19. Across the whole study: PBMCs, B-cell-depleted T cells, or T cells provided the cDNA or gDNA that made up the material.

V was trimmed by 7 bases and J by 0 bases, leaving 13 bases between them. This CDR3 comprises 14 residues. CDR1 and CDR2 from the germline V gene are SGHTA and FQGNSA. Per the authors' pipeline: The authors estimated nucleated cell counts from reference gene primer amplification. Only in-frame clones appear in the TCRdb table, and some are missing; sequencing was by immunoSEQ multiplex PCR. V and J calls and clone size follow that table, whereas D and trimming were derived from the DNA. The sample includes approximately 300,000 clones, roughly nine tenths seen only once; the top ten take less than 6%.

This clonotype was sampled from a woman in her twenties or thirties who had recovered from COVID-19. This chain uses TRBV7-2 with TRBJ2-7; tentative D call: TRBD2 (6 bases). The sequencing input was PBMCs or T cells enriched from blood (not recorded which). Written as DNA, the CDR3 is TGTGCCAGCATTCGGGGGAGGAGCTCCTACGAGCAGTACTTC. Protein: CASIRGRSSYEQYF.